The present T cell receptor beta chain was sequenced within a study of T cells in Graves' hyperthyroidism and ophthalmopathy. Sampled blood dates from first hyperthyroidism diagnosis, and it precedes any ophthalmopathy symptoms. This clonotype showed up many times. Amplified regions were TCR beta CDR3 sequences from RNA transcripts. HTBI primers were used for first-round RT-PCR of the TCR CDR3. TCRdb called the multiplex PCR reads again in MiXCR, with one record for every CDR3 protein. The repertoire consists of roughly 290,000 distinct CDR3 sequences, with more than 10% occurring once and the leading ten covering 7% to 8.5%. With 3 bases clipped from V and 0 bases from J, the junction kept 8 bases outside the gene matches. Germline V gives CDR1 KGHSH, CDR2 LQKENI. The CDR3 extends over 17 amino acids.

The V and J genes are TRBV18 and TRBJ2-3; 8 bases fit TRBD2. The sequence came from a woman in her 30s with Graves' hyperthyroidism that later progressed to Graves' ophthalmopathy. Sequencing was performed on blood. In DNA, the CDR3 is TGTGCCAGCTCACCGCCGCGGGGGGCTCTCAGCACAGATACGCAGTATTTT. Encoded protein: CASSPPRGALSTDTQYF.